This TCR beta chain comes out of a study of cytomegalovirus exposure and HLA in healthy donors. Findings and limits, study-wide: Later work found most CMV-associated TCR beta chains apparently HLA-restricted. Fewer N-insertions than the approximately 680-donor mean were reportedly shown by an Asian-associated ancestry cluster in a later analysis.

For this clone: As yet, its antigen is unknown.

Use of 60 Vbeta and 13 Jbeta primers characterized the PCR. Generated by immunoSEQ multiplex PCR, the TCRdb table keeps only in-frame clones and is missing some. Of 95,000 to 150,000 clones detected, around three quarters appear once; the ten largest clones hold approximately 3.8%. The specimen sequenced was PBMCs. This clonotype originated in a man aged 35 to 55 in good health and CMV-seronegative.

CDR3 residues: CAWSGGQISGNTIYF. The CDR3 DNA is TGTGCCTGGAGTGGCGGACAGATCTCTGGAAACACCATATATTTT. The rearrangement joins TRBV30 to TRBJ1-3, with D perhaps matching TRBD1 (6 bases). The germline V gene has CDR1 GTSNPN and CDR2 SVGIG (reference sequence). The CDR3 totals 15 residues. Trimming removed 1 base from V and 0 bases from J, with 10 bases in between.